This TCR beta chain was sequenced for a study of T-cell memory formation after mild COVID-19. In the study overall: TCR clusters were largely donor specific. The study's findings and limits: Contracting CD4+ clones sat mainly in CM and EM; CD8+ in EMRA. While clones contracting from day 15 to 85 were balanced between CD4 and CD8, later expanders leaned CD4+.

TCRdb re-called the 5' RACE reads through MiXCR, storing one row per CDR3 protein. The repertoire consists of approximately 450,000 distinct CDR3 sequences, with 18% occurring once and the leading ten covering 9% to 15%. A few counts support this clonotype. Its cognate antigen is unknown. V was trimmed by 0 bases and J by 4 bases, leaving 10 bases between them. This CDR3 comprises 13 residues. Per germline, CDR1 GTSNPN and CDR2 SVGIG (reference sequence). The sequencing sample was made of PBMCs or a T cell subset sorted from them (not recorded which). V gene TRBV30 combines with J gene TRBJ2-7; D is unclear. The sequence came from an adult woman who had mild COVID-19 (a few samples of this study predate the infection). Cell type and time point are not known. The DNA of the CDR3 is TGTGCCTGGAGTGTATCCGACACGTACGAGCAGTACTTC. It yields the protein CAWSVSDTYEQYF.